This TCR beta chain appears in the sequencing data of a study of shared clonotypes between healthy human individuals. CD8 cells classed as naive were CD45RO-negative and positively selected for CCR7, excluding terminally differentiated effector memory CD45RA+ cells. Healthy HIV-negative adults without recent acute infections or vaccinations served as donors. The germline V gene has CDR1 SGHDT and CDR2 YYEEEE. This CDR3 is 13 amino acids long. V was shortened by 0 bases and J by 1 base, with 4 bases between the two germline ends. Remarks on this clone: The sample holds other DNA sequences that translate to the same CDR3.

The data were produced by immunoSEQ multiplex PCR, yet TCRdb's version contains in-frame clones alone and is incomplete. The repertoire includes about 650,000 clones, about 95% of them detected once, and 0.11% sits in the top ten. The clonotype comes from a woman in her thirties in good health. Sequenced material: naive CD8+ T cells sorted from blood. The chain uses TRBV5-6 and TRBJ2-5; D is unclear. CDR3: CASSLGSQETQYF. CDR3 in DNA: TGTGCCAGCAGCTTGGGCAGCCAAGAGACCCAGTACTTC.